A single sample is the source of the 24 T cell receptor beta chains below, sequenced in a study of cytomegalovirus exposure and HLA in healthy donors. The assay was immunoSEQ multiplex PCR, and TCRdb's table has in-frame clones only and misses some. The data show around 200,000 clones, approximately 78% seen once. Sequencing was performed on PBMCs. The receptor set was obtained from a woman in her twenties or thirties in good health and CMV-seronegative.

The gene calls are TRBV7-2 and TRBJ2-7; TRBD2 matches 14 bases. Per the germline V gene, CDR1 is SGHTA and CDR2 is FQGNSA. The CDR3 sequence is 15 residues long. Losses at the gene ends were 5 bases for V and 7 bases for J; bases not matched to a gene: 7. CDR3 nucleotides: TGTGCCAGCAGCCCAGGGGGACTAGCGGGAGTGGAGCAGTACTTC. Translation: CASSPGGLAGVEQYF.

The chain has TRBV11-3 and TRBJ1-1; no reliable D call. V gave up 1 base and J gave up 1 base, with 4 bases separating them. The CDR3 is 13 residues long. CDR1 is SGHNT and CDR2 is YENEEA in the germline V gene. The CDR3 here is CASSLGRNTEAFF. Here the CDR3 DNA reads TGTGCCAGCAGCTTAGGTAGGAACACTGAAGCTTTCTTT.

This clone has just one count. Other nucleotide sequences in the sample specify the same CDR3. J is TRBJ1-5 and V is TRBV5-4; D is possibly TRBD1 (6 bases). Germline V lookup: CDR1 SGHNT, CDR2 YYREEE (reference sequence). V lost 4 bases to trimming and J lost 1 base, with 12 bases between them. The CDR3 extends over 15 amino acids. The CDR3: CASSLGGGSNQPQHF. CDR3 bases: TGTGCCAGCAGCCTAGGGGGAGGGAGCAATCAGCCCCAGCATTTT.

The rearrangement joins TRBV5-1 to TRBJ2-3; TRBD1 is a possible D gene (5 bases). Per germline, CDR1 SGHRS and CDR2 YFSETQ. The V gene lost 6 bases and the J gene lost 2 bases, with 10 bases spanning the gap. The CDR3 covers 13 residues. The CDR3 bases are TGCGCCAGCACCGACAGCCCCACAGATACGCAGTATTTT. This gives the protein CASTDSPTDTQYF.

Here the CDR3 reads CASSPGIPGVGQPQHF. The CDR3 DNA follows: TGTGCCAGCAGCCCCGGGATTCCTGGTGTTGGGCAGCCCCAGCATTTT. The chain couples TRBV7-6 to TRBJ1-5; unclear D gene. Germline CDR1 SGHVS, CDR2 FNYEAQ. This CDR3 is 16 amino acids long. The germline V and J ends were trimmed by 5 bases and 7 bases, with 21 bases remaining between them.

The rearrangement uses TRBV5-1 and TRBJ2-2, with D perhaps matching TRBD1 (5 bases). The CDR3 consists of 14 residues. Germline loops: CDR1 SGHRS, CDR2 YFSETQ. Between the trimmed V and J ends, which lost 4 bases and 1 base, there was a span of 8 bases. Here the CDR3 reads CASSIGQNTGELFF. CDR3 in DNA: TGCGCCAGCAGCATCGGACAGAACACCGGGGAGCTGTTTTTT.

This chain links TRBV29-1 with TRBJ1-1, with TRBD1 as a possible D gene (5 bases). The germline gives CDR1 SQVTM, CDR2 ANQGSEA. This CDR3 spans 12 amino acids. The V end lost 3 bases, the J end lost 4 bases, and 9 bases lay between the germline ends. CDR3 nucleotides: TGCAGCGTTGACAGGGTAGTCACTGAAGCTTTCTTT. This codes for CSVDRVVTEAFF.

The chain carries TRBV30 and TRBJ2-3; possible D gene TRBD1, 5 bases. Germline-derived CDR1 and CDR2 are GTSNPN and SVGIG (reference sequence). The CDR3 loop spans 14 amino acids. Between the trimmed V and J ends, which lost 2 bases and 1 base, there was a span of 10 bases. DNA of the CDR3: TGTGCCTGGAGTAAGGGGATGGGCACAGATACGCAGTATTTT. Translated, it gives CAWSKGMGTDTQYF. Together with reference TRBV30 and TRBJ2-3, the CDR3 gives the full variable domain: SQTIHQWPATLVQPVGSPLSLECTVEGTSNPNLYWYRQAAGRGLQLLFYSVGIGQISSEVPQNLSASRPQDRQFILSSKKLLLSDSGFYLCAWSKGMGTDTQYFGPGTRLTVL.

This rearrangement joins TRBV28 to TRBJ1-5; 9 bases line up with TRBD1. Unmatched junction bases numbered 8, after V lost 7 bases and J lost 7 bases. Germline V gene lookup returns CDR1 MDHEN and CDR2 SYDVKM. There are 14 residues in the CDR3. CDR3 loop: CASTKGTGSQPQHF. The CDR3 coding sequence is TGTGCCAGCACCAAGGGGACAGGGTCCCAGCCCCAGCATTTT.

This clone was observed a single time. The gene calls are TRBV30 and TRBJ2-1, with 9 bases matching TRBD2. V shed 2 bases and J 7 bases; nucleotides not matched to a gene: 15. This CDR3 region has 17 residues. CDR1 and CDR2 (germline): GTSNPN, SVGIG (reference sequence). The CDR3 region has the DNA TGTGCCTGGAGTTCCCGTATTGCGGGGGGGCGTCAGAATGAGCAGTTCTTC. Translating gives CAWSSRIAGGRQNEQFF.

The V call is TRBV30, the J call TRBJ2-2; 12 bases match TRBD2. The ends lost 4 bases at V and 7 bases at J; junction bases unmatched: 7. Looked up from germline, CDR1 is GTSNPN and CDR2 is SVGIG (reference sequence). The CDR3 is made up of 15 amino acids. CDR3 sequence reads: CAWTSGRAKHGELFF. In DNA form, the CDR3 reads TGTGCCTGGACTAGCGGGAGGGCCAAGCACGGGGAGCTGTTTTTT. Supplemented by reference TRBV30 and TRBJ2-2, the full variable domain reads SQTIHQWPATLVQPVGSPLSLECTVEGTSNPNLYWYRQAAGRGLQLLFYSVGIGQISSEVPQNLSASRPQDRQFILSSKKLLLSDSGFYLCAWTSGRAKHGELFFGEGSRLTVL.

V is TRBV6-1 and J is TRBJ2-5, with a possible D match to TRBD2 (7 bases). V was pared by 3 bases and J by 5 bases, with 13 bases between. CDR1 and CDR2 from the germline V gene are MNHNS and SASEGT. The CDR3 has 14 amino acids. The CDR3: CASSEGGLRETQYF. CDR3 sequence (DNA): TGTGCCAGCAGTGAGGGGGGGCTCAGGGAGACCCAGTACTTC.

The chain recombines TRBV11-2 with TRBJ2-7; tentative D call: TRBD2 (6 bases). Germline V gene sequence: CDR1 SGHAT, CDR2 FQNNGV. Trimming pared 8 bases from V and 1 base from J, leaving 12 bases between. The CDR3 extends over 13 amino acids. CDR3 region: CASGGQRSYEQYF. In DNA, the CDR3 is TGTGCCAGCGGAGGGCAGAGATCCTACGAGCAGTACTTC.

This clone was counted many times. The chain carries TRBV23-1 and TRBJ2-7; TRBD1 aligns across 8 bases. TRBV23-1 qualifies as an ORF whose function is uncertain. The CDR3 spans 14 residues. The V segment lost 6 bases and the J segment 3 bases; nucleotides outside the gene matches: 7. The CDR3 DNA reads as TGCGCCAGCAGCCCCGCGACAGGGGACTACGAGCAGTACTTC. As protein: CASSPATGDYEQYF.

To note about this clone: The sample carries other DNA sequences with the same CDR3. V gene TRBV30 combines with J gene TRBJ1-1, with a possible D match to TRBD1 (6 bases). The CDR3 is 13 residues long. The germline V gene has CDR1 GTSNPN and CDR2 SVGIG (reference sequence). V lost 1 base and J 4 bases, leaving 10 bases between the germline ends. In DNA form, the CDR3 reads TGTGCCTGGAGTGGGCAGGGGAGCACTGAAGCTTTCTTT. This translates into CAWSGQGSTEAFF.

The chain employs TRBV6-1 and TRBJ1-1, with a weak D call TRBD1 (6 bases). Germline V gene data show CDR1 as MNHNS and CDR2 as SASEGT. The CDR3 runs to 14 residues. The V end was cut by 6 bases, the J end by 2 bases, with 13 bases between. The CDR3 DNA follows: TGTGCCAGCAGCGCGGACAGACCAAACACTGAAGCTTTCTTT. Protein sequence: CASSADRPNTEAFF.

This clone appeared a few times. The chain is built from TRBV28 and TRBJ1-1, with 9 bases matching TRBD1. Germline V CDR1 and CDR2: MDHEN, SYDVKM. V gave up 6 bases and J gave up 11 bases; unmatched junction bases: 7. The CDR3 contains 12 residues. The CDR3 region is CASRIQGAGAFF. The CDR3 DNA is TGTGCCAGCAGGATACAGGGGGCTGGGGCTTTCTTT.

This chain joins TRBV5-6 and TRBJ2-1; 8 bases match TRBD2. V trimming: 1 base; J trimming: 4 bases; junction bases outside the gene matches: 4. This CDR3 is 15 amino acids long. The germline gives CDR1 SGHDT, CDR2 YYEEEE. The CDR3 nucleotides are TGTGCCAGCAGCTTGCGACTAGCGCCATACAATGAGCAGTTCTTC. Translating it yields CASSLRLAPYNEQFF.

The gene calls are TRBV27 and TRBJ2-2; tentative D call: TRBD2 (6 bases). The CDR3 is 13 amino acids. V shed 3 bases and J shed 4 bases, with 6 bases lying between them. Germline V gene data show CDR1 as MNHEY and CDR2 as SMNVEV (reference sequence). The DNA for the CDR3 is TGTGCCAGCAGTTTCGGGGGCACCGGGGAGCTGTTTTTT. It codes for CASSFGGTGELFF.

The chain has TRBV6-5 and TRBJ1-1, with D tentatively TRBD1 (5 bases). CDR1 is MNHEY, CDR2 SVGAGI, per germline. The CDR3 contains 13 residues. Trimming took off 4 bases at V and 5 bases at J, with 11 bases between the two ends. The CDR3 DNA is TGTGCCAGCAGTTCCTGGGGGGGAACTGAAGCTTTCTTT. Its translation is CASSSWGGTEAFF.

The chain uses TRBV5-1 and TRBJ1-2; 10 bases are a match to TRBD1. CDR1 is SGHRS and CDR2 is YFSETQ in the germline V gene. CDR3 length: 15 residues. V gave up 4 bases and J gave up 5 bases; unmatched junction bases: 8. This chain's CDR3 is CASSGSDRGEYGYTF. In DNA form, the CDR3 reads TGCGCCAGCAGCGGCTCGGACAGGGGGGAATATGGCTACACCTTC.

The rearrangement joins TRBV7-9 to TRBJ2-5; TRBD2 is a possible D gene (6 bases). Looked up from germline, CDR1 is SEHNR and CDR2 is FQNEAQ (reference sequence). V was pared by 5 bases and J by 4 bases, with 17 bases between. The CDR3 contains 15 residues. The CDR3 here is CASSDKGRESETQYF. The DNA for the CDR3 is TGTGCCAGCAGCGATAAAGGACGGGAGTCAGAGACCCAGTACTTC.

This clone was observed a few times. The chain links TRBV4-1 to TRBJ2-2; D remains unclear. The length of the CDR3 is 15 residues. Germline V gene lookup returns CDR1 MGHRA and CDR2 YSYEKL. V gave up 0 bases and J gave up 6 bases, with 11 bases separating them. The CDR3 sequence is CASSQEAQVAGELFF. The CDR3 DNA reads TGCGCCAGCAGCCAAGAGGCCCAAGTGGCCGGGGAGCTGTTTTTT.

Written as DNA, the CDR3 is TGTGCCAGCAGCTGGACAGGGGCGTGGGAGCAGTACTTC. It is translated as CASSWTGAWEQYF. This chain links TRBV5-5 with TRBJ2-7; 9 bases fit TRBD1. This CDR3 is 13 amino acids long. V lost 3 bases, J lost 7 bases, and 5 bases stayed unmatched. Germline V lookup: CDR1 SGHKS, CDR2 YYEKEE (reference sequence).